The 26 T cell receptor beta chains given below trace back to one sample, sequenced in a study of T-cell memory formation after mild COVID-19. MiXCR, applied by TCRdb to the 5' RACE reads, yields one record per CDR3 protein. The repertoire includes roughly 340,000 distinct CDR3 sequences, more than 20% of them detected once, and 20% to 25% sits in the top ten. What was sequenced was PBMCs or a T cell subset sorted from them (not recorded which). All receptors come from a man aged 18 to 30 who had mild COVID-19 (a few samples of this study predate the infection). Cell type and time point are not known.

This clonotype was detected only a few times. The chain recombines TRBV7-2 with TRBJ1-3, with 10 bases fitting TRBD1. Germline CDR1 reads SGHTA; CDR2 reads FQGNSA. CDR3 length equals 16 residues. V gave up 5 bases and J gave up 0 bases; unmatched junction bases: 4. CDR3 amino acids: CASSRWTGGSGNTIYF. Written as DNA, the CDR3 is TGTGCCAGCAGCAGATGGACAGGGGGCTCTGGAAACACCATATATTTT.

The CDR3 DNA reads as TGTGCCATCAGCTTGACAGGGGAAGGTCAGCCCCAGCATTTT. Translation gives CAISLTGEGQPQHF. The rearrangement joins TRBV10-3 to TRBJ1-5; 8 nucleotides line up with TRBD1. Trimming at V came to 6 bases and at J to 6 bases, leaving 7 bases not matched to a gene. From germline, CDR1 is ENHRY and CDR2 SYGVKD. This CDR3 spans 14 amino acids.

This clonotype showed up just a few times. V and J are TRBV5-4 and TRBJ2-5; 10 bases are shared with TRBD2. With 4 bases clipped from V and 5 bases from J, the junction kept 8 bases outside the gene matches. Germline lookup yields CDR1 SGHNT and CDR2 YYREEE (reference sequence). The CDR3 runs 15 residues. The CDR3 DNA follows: TGTGCCAGCAGCGCAGGGACTAGCGTGTGGGAGACCCAGTACTTC. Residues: CASSAGTSVWETQYF.

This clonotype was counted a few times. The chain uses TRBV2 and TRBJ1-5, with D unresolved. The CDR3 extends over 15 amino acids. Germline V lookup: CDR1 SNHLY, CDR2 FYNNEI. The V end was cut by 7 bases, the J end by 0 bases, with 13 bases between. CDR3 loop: CASTVGGYSNQPQHF. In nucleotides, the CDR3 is TGTGCCAGCACCGTCGGTGGTTATAGCAATCAGCCCCAGCATTTT.

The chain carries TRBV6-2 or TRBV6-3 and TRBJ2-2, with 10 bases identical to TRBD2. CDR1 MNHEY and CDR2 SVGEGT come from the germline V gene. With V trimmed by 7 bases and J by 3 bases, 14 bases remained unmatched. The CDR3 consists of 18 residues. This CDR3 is CASNPVAGGRLYTGELFF. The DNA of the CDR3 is TGTGCCAGCAACCCCGTAGCGGGGGGCCGACTTTACACCGGGGAGCTGTTTTTT.

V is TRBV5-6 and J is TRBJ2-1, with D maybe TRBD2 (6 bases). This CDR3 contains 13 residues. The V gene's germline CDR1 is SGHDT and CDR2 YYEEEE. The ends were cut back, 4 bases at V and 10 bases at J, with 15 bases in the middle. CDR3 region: CASSPEGTREQFF. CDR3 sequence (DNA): TGTGCCAGCAGCCCCGAGGGGACTCGAGAGCAGTTCTTC. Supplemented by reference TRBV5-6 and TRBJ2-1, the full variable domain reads DAGVTQSPTHLIKTRGQQVTLRCSPKSGHDTVSWYQQALGQGPQFIFQYYEEEERQRGNFPDRFSGHQFPNYSSELNVNALLLGDSALYLCASSPEGTREQFFGPGTRLTVL.

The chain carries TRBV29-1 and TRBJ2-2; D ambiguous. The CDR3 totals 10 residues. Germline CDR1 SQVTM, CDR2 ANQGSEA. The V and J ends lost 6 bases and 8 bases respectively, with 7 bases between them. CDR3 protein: CSVFWGELFF. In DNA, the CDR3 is TGCAGCGTATTCTGGGGGGAGCTGTTTTTT.

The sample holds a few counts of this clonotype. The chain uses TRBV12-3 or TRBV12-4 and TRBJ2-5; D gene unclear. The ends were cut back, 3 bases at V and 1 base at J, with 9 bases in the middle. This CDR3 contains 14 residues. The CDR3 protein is CASSFWQVQETQYF. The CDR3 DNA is TGTGCCAGCAGTTTTTGGCAGGTCCAAGAGACCCAGTACTTC.

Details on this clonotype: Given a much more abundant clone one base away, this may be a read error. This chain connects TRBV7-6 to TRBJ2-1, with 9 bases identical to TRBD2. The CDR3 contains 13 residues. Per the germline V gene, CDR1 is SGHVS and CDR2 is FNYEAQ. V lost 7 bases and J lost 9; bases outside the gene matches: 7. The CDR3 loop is CASIRSGGGEQFF. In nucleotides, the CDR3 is TGTGCCAGCATCCGTAGCGGGGGTGGTGAGCAGTTCTTC.

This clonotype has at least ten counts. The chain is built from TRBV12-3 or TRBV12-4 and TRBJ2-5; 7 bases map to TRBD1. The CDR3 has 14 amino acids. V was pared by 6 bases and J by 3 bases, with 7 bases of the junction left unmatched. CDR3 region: CASSPGGLKETQYF. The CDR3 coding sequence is TGTGCCAGCAGCCCAGGGGGTCTAAAAGAGACCCAGTACTTC.

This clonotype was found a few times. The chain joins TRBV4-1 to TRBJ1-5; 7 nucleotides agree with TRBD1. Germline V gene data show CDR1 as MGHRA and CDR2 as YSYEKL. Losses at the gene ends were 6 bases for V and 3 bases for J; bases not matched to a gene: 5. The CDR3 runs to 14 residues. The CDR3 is CASSYDRVNQPQHF. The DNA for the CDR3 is TGCGCCAGCAGTTACGACAGGGTCAATCAGCCCCAGCATTTT.

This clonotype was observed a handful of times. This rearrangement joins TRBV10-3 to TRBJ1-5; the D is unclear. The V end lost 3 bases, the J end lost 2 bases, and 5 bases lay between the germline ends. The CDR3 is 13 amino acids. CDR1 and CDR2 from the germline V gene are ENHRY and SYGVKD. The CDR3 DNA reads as TGTGCCATCAGTGACGAGGGCAATCAGCCCCAGCATTTT. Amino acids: CAISDEGNQPQHF.

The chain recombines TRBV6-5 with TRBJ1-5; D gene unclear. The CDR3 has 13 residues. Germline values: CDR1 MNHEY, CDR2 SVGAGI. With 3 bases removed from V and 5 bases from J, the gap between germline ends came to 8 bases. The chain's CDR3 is CASSYLPDQPQHF. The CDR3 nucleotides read TGTGCCAGCAGTTATCTTCCGGATCAGCCCCAGCATTTT.

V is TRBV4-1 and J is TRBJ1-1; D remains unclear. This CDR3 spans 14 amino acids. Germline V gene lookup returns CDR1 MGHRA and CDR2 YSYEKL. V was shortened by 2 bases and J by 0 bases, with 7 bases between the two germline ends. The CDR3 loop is CASSQRILNTEAFF. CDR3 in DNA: TGCGCCAGCAGCCAACGCATATTGAACACTGAAGCTTTCTTT.

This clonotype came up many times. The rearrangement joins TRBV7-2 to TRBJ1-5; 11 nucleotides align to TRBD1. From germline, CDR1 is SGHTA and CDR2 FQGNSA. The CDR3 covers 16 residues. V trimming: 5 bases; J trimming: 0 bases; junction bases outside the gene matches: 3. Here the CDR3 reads CASSRTGGYSNQPQHF. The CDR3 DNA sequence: TGTGCCAGCAGCCGGACAGGGGGCTATAGCAATCAGCCCCAGCATTTT.

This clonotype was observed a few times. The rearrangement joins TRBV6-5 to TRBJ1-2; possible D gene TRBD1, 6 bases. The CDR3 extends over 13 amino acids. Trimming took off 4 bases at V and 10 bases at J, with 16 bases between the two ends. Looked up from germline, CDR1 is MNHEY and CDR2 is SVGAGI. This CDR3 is CASSFGSGAFYTF. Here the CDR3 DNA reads TGTGCCAGCAGTTTTGGGTCAGGGGCCTTCTACACCTTC.

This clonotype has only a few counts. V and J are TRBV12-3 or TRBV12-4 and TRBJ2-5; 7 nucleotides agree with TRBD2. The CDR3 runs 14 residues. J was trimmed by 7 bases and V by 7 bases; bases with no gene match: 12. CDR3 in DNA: TGTGCCAGCACCGATGAGCGGGAACACGGGACCCAGTACTTC. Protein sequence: CASTDEREHGTQYF.

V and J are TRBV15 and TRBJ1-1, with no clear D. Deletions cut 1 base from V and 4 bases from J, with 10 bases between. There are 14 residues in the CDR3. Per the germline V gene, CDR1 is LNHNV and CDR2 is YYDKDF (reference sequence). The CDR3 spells CATSRGKLSTEAFF. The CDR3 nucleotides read TGTGCCACCAGCAGAGGTAAGCTCAGCACTGAAGCTTTCTTT. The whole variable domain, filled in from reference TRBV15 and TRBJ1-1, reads DAMVIQNPRYQVTQFGKPVTLSCSQTLNHNVMYWYQQKSSQAPKLLFHYYDKDFNNEADTPDNFQSRRPNTSFCFLDIRSPGLGDTAMYLCATSRGKLSTEAFFGQGTRLTVV.

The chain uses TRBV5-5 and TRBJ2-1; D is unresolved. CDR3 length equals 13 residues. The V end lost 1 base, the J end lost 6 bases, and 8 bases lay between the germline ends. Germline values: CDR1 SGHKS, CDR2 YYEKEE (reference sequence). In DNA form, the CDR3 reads TGTGCCAGCAGCTTGATATTAGGCAATGAGCAGTTCTTC. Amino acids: CASSLILGNEQFF.

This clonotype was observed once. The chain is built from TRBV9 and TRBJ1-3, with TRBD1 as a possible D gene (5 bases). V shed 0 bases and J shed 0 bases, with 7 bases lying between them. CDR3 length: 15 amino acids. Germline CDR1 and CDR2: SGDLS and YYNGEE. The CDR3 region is CASSVGGYSGNTIYF. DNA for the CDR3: TGTGCCAGCAGCGTAGGGGGGTACTCTGGAAACACCATATATTTT.

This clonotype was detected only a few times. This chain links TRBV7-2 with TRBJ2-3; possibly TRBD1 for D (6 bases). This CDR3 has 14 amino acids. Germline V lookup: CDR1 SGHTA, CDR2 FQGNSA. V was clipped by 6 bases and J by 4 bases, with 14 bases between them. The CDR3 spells CASRTGLISDTQYF. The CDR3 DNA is TGTGCCAGCAGAACAGGGTTGATTTCAGATACGCAGTATTTT.

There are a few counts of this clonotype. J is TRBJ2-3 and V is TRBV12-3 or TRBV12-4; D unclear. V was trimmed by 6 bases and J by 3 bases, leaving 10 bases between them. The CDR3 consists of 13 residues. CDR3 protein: CASRVVGTDTQYF. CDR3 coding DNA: TGTGCCAGCAGGGTTGTTGGAACAGATACGCAGTATTTT.

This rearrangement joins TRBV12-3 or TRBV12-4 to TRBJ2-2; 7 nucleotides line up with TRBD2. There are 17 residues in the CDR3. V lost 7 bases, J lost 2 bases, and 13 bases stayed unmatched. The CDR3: CASKETWGGGNTGELFF. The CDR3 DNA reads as TGTGCCAGCAAGGAGACTTGGGGGGGAGGAAACACCGGGGAGCTGTTTTTT.

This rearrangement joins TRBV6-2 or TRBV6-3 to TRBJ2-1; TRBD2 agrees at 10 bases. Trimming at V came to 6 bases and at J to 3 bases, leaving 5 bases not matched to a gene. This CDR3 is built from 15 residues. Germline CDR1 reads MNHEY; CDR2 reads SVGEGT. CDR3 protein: CASRDSGGNYNEQFF. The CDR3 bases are TGTGCCAGCAGAGATAGCGGGGGGAACTACAATGAGCAGTTCTTC.

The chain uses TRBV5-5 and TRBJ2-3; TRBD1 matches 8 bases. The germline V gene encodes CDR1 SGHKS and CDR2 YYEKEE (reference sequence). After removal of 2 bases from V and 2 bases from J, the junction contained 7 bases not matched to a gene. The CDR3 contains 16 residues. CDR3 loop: CASSLHPGQDTDTQYF. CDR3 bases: TGTGCCAGCAGCTTACATCCGGGACAGGACACAGATACGCAGTATTTT.

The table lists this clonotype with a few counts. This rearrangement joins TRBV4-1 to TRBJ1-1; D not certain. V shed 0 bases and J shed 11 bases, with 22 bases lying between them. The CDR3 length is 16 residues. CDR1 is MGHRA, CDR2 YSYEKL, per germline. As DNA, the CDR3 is TGCGCCAGCAGCCAAGATTTATTGCCGGGGTTGGTCCACGCTTTCTTT. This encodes CASSQDLLPGLVHAFF.